The 3 T cell receptor beta chains below were found in one sample sequenced in a study of cytomegalovirus exposure and HLA in healthy donors. Vbeta (60) and Jbeta (13) primers were used in the PCR. TCRdb's copy holds only in-frame clones and misses some; the assay was immunoSEQ multiplex PCR. The sample consists of roughly 150,000 clones, 65% to 85% of them appearing once. The sequencing input was PBMCs. The receptors were sampled from a male donor in good health and CMV-seronegative.

The chain carries TRBV27 and TRBJ1-5, with a tentative D call TRBD1 (5 bases). The CDR3 sequence is 15 residues long. Germline CDR1 reads MNHEY; CDR2 reads SMNVEV (reference sequence). V was shortened by 3 bases and J by 4 bases, with 13 bases between the two germline ends. This CDR3 is CASSFIGARNQPQHF. CDR3 nucleotide sequence: TGTGCCAGCAGTTTCATAGGGGCCCGGAATCAGCCCCAGCATTTT.

This clone appeared a single time. The V and J genes are TRBV9 and TRBJ2-3; 7 bases align to TRBD2. Trimming cost V 0 bases and J 2 bases; bases outside gene matches: 6. Germline CDR1 reads SGDLS; CDR2 reads YYNGEE. The CDR3 has 16 amino acids. The CDR3: CASSVELGGLTDTQYF. Here the CDR3 DNA reads TGTGCCAGCAGCGTAGAGTTGGGAGGGCTCACAGATACGCAGTATTTT.

The chain recombines TRBV7-9 with TRBJ1-5, with 9 nucleotides matching TRBD1. Germline-derived CDR1 and CDR2 are SEHNR and FQNEAQ (reference sequence). The junction had 4 bases not matched to a gene; V was cut back by 3 bases and J by 7 bases. The CDR3 is 14 residues long. CDR3 sequence: CASSLTGGVQPQHF. The CDR3 region has the DNA TGTGCCAGCAGCTTGACAGGGGGAGTACAGCCCCAGCATTTT.